The clone carrying this T cell receptor (beta chain) was observed at least ten times. V shed 2 bases and J 3 bases; nucleotides not matched to a gene: 4. The CDR3 runs 15 residues. CDR1 and CDR2 (germline): MNHEY, SVGAGI. Using its own MiXCR run on the RT-PCR reads, TCRdb lists one record per CDR3 protein. The sample has about 700,000 distinct CDR3 sequences, approximately 15% seen once. The sequenced sample consisted of memory CD4+ T cells from blood. This chain connects TRBV6-5 to TRBJ1-5; 7 bases align to TRBD1. This TCR was recovered from a female donor in good health, serving as a healthy control. The CDR3 sequence: CASSYKGQPNQPQHF. The CDR3 coding sequence is TGTGCCAGCAGTTACAAGGGACAGCCCAATCAGCCCCAGCATTTT.